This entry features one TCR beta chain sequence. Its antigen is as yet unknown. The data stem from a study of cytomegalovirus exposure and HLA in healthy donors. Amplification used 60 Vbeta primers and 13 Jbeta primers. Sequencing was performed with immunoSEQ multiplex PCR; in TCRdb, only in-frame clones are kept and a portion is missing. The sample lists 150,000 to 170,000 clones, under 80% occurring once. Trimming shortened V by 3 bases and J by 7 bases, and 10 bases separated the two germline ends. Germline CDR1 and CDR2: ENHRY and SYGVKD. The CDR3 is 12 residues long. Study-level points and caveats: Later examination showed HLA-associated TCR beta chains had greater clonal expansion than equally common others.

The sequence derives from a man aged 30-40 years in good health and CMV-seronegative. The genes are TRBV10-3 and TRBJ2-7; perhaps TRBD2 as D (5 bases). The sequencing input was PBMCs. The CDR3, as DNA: TGTGCCATCAGTGAAGAGCGGACGGAGCAGTACTTC. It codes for CAISEERTEQYF.